The 26 T cell receptor beta chains presented below share a single source sample, sequenced in a study of blood T cell repertoires in COVID-19. Assay: immunoSEQ multiplex PCR; the TCRdb copy retains only in-frame clones and omits some. Among roughly 100,000 clones listed, about 80% were seen once. The sequenced material came from peripheral blood. The receptors originated from a human donor in a cohort sampled during active COVID-19.

The sample holds one count of this clone. The chain uses TRBV18 and TRBJ1-1, with no clear D. Deletions cut 1 base from V and 4 bases from J, with 16 bases between. Germline V gene sequence: CDR1 KGHSH, CDR2 LQKENI. The CDR3 runs 16 residues. This chain's CDR3 is CASSPHRAGGSTEAFF. CDR3 in DNA: TGTGCCAGCTCACCACATCGTGCCGGAGGGAGCACTGAAGCTTTCTTT.

The rearrangement links TRBV9 to TRBJ1-1; D perhaps matches TRBD1 (5 bases). The CDR3 spans 10 residues. The germline CDR1 and CDR2 sequences are SGDLS and YYNGEE. Trimming shortened V by 4 bases and J by 11 bases, and 9 bases separated the two germline ends. CDR3 residues: CASSPGAAFF. In nucleotides, the CDR3 is TGTGCCAGCAGCCCTGGGGCGGCTTTCTTT.

The J gene is TRBJ1-1, the V gene TRBV4-1; D gene unclear. This CDR3 is 15 amino acids long. CDR1 is MGHRA and CDR2 is YSYEKL in the germline V gene. V lost 0 bases and J 7 bases, leaving 15 bases between the germline ends. The CDR3 spells CASSQESRVGVEAFF. In nucleotides, the CDR3 is TGCGCCAGCAGCCAAGAGAGTCGGGTAGGCGTTGAAGCTTTCTTT.

The rearrangement uses TRBV5-4 and TRBJ2-5; TRBD1 is a possible D gene (8 bases). This CDR3 is 14 amino acids long. Germline CDR1 SGHNT, CDR2 YYREEE (reference sequence). Trimming left V 0 bases short and J 5 bases short, with 11 bases between. Here the CDR3 reads CASSLDRGGETQYF. In nucleotides, the CDR3 is TGTGCCAGCAGCTTGGACAGGGGGGGGGAGACCCAGTACTTC.

The chain links TRBV6-6 to TRBJ1-1; a possible D gene is TRBD1 (6 bases). The V end lost 2 bases, the J end lost 7 bases, and 8 bases lay between the germline ends. Germline CDR1 MNHNY, CDR2 SVGAGI (reference sequence). The CDR3 is made up of 12 amino acids. CDR3 coding DNA: TGTGCCAGCAGTTACGGCAGGGGTGAAGCTTTCTTT. This codes for CASSYGRGEAFF.

The rearrangement joins TRBV9 to TRBJ2-7, with 10 bases fitting TRBD2. The CDR3 totals 14 residues. CDR1 and CDR2 from the germline V gene are SGDLS and YYNGEE. V was clipped by 4 bases and J by 8 bases; unmatched bases: 9. The CDR3 sequence: CASSTGTSALKQYF. CDR3 nucleotide sequence: TGTGCCAGCAGCACCGGGACTAGCGCCCTTAAGCAGTACTTC.

The gene calls are TRBV6-1 and TRBJ2-3; 8 bases map to TRBD2. The CDR3 contains 16 residues. The V segment lost 2 bases and the J segment 6 bases; nucleotides outside the gene matches: 10. The germline gives CDR1 MNHNS, CDR2 SASEGT. The CDR3 spells CASSEPPGLVGDTQYF. The CDR3 nucleotides are TGTGCCAGCAGTGAACCTCCGGGACTAGTGGGGGATACGCAGTATTTT.

The chain combines TRBV29-1 with TRBJ1-2; 8 bases are a match to TRBD1. Germline CDR1 is SQVTM and CDR2 is ANQGSEA. This CDR3 is built from 12 residues. V shed 7 bases and J 7 bases; nucleotides not matched to a gene: 8. CDR3 sequence reads: CSGGQGGTGYTF. CDR3 nucleotides: TGCAGCGGAGGACAGGGAGGAACTGGCTACACCTTC. Together with reference TRBV29-1 and TRBJ1-2, the CDR3 gives the full variable domain: SAVISQKPSRDICQRGTSLTIQCQVDSQVTMMFWYRQQPGQSLTLIATANQGSEATYESGFVIDKFPISRPNLTFSTLTVSNMSPEDSSIYLCSGGQGGTGYTFGSGTRLTVV.

The V call is TRBV9, the J call TRBJ1-5; no clear D. The germline CDR1 and CDR2 sequences are SGDLS and YYNGEE. The CDR3 spans 18 residues. Deletions cut 0 bases from V and 3 bases from J, with 19 bases between. Written as DNA, the CDR3 is TGTGCCAGCAGCGTAGTTTGCCCCCGCCGGGGATTCAATCAGCCCCAGCATTTT. Protein sequence: CASSVVCPRRGFNQPQHF.

The rearrangement links TRBV29-1 to TRBJ1-1; D is perhaps TRBD1 (6 bases). This CDR3 spans 15 amino acids. Trimming took 5 bases from V and 1 from J, leaving 17 bases between them. Germline V lookup: CDR1 SQVTM, CDR2 ANQGSEA. CDR3 sequence: CSVPRGAQPNTEAFF. The CDR3 DNA is TGCAGCGTTCCCCGGGGGGCCCAACCGAACACTGAAGCTTTCTTT. Drawing the rest from reference TRBV29-1 and TRBJ1-1, the complete variable domain is SAVISQKPSRDICQRGTSLTIQCQVDSQVTMMFWYRQQPGQSLTLIATANQGSEATYESGFVIDKFPISRPNLTFSTLTVSNMSPEDSSIYLCSVPRGAQPNTEAFFGQGTRLTVV.

This chain uses TRBV27 with TRBJ2-2; the D gene is possibly TRBD2 (5 bases). This CDR3 has 13 amino acids. V lost 6 bases and J lost 8, with 13 bases in between. Germline CDR1 is MNHEY and CDR2 is SMNVEV (reference sequence). This CDR3 reads CASSPGWLGELFF. The CDR3 DNA reads as TGTGCCAGCAGCCCGGGGTGGCTGGGGGAGCTGTTTTTT.

This chain uses TRBV18 with TRBJ1-3, with TRBD1 matching over 7 bases. CDR3 size: 14 residues. Trimming took 3 bases from V and 4 from J; bases not matched to a gene: 3. Germline V lookup: CDR1 KGHSH, CDR2 LQKENI. CDR3 protein: CASSPQGDGNTIYF. CDR3 bases: TGTGCCAGCTCACCCCAGGGGGACGGAAACACCATATATTTT.

The rearrangement uses TRBV6-5 and TRBJ1-1; the D gene is possibly TRBD1 (6 bases). This CDR3 has 15 residues. CDR1 and CDR2 (germline): MNHEY, SVGAGI. Trimming cost V 6 bases and J 2 bases, with 16 bases left between them. DNA for the CDR3: TGTGCCAGCAGACACCAGGACAGATCTAACACTGAAGCTTTCTTT. Residues: CASRHQDRSNTEAFF.

V usage is TRBV3-1 (or the pseudogene TRBV3-2) and J usage is TRBJ1-1; D gene uncertain. The CDR3 loop spans 15 amino acids. The ends were cut back, 5 bases at V and 1 base at J, with 14 bases in the middle. CDR1 and CDR2 (germline): LGHDT, YNNKEL (reference sequence). CDR3 amino acids: CASSSRATENTEAFF. CDR3 in DNA: TGTGCCAGCAGCTCGAGGGCGACGGAGAACACTGAAGCTTTCTTT.

This chain uses TRBV2 with TRBJ1-1, with D unresolved. The CDR3 has 11 residues. CDR1 is SNHLY, CDR2 FYNNEI, per germline. Trimming took 7 bases from V and 5 from J, leaving 8 bases between them. The CDR3 coding sequence is TGTGCCAGCACTAAGTTGACTGAAGCTTTCTTT. It specifies CASTKLTEAFF. Full variable domain (missing parts from reference TRBV2 and TRBJ1-1): EPEVTQTPSHQVTQMGQEVILRCVPISNHLYFYWYRQILGQKVEFLVSFYNNEISEKSEIFDDQFSVERPDGSNFTLKIRSTKLEDSAMYFCASTKLTEAFFGQGTRLTVV.

This clone was counted once. V is TRBV2 and J is TRBJ2-5; 8 bases are shared with TRBD1. This CDR3 is built from 15 residues. After removal of 6 bases from V and 4 bases from J, the junction contained 10 bases not matched to a gene. Germline V gene sequence: CDR1 SNHLY, CDR2 FYNNEI. CDR3 nucleotide sequence: TGTGCCAGCAGGACCGAGCAGGGGGCTGCAGAGACCCAGTACTTC. Its translation is CASRTEQGAAETQYF.

The chain couples TRBV7-2 to TRBJ1-1, with a tentative D call TRBD1 (5 bases). The CDR3 consists of 18 residues. Germline V gene sequence: CDR1 SGHTA, CDR2 FQGNSA. Between the trimmed V and J ends, which lost 4 bases and 2 bases, there was a span of 23 bases. CDR3 residues: CASSWVSKIGAGNTEAFF. Here the CDR3 DNA reads TGTGCCAGCAGCTGGGTATCCAAAATAGGGGCCGGAAACACTGAAGCTTTCTTT.

The V call is TRBV18, the J call TRBJ1-2; D call uncertain. The CDR3 is made up of 14 amino acids. With 4 bases removed from V and 1 base from J, the gap between germline ends came to 10 bases. Germline CDR1 KGHSH, CDR2 LQKENI. CDR3 coding DNA: TGTGCCAGCTCACAGGGAGTCTTTAACTATGGCTACACCTTC. Its protein is CASSQGVFNYGYTF.

CDR3: CASSQPRGTNQPQHF. CDR3 in DNA: TGTGCCAGCAGCCAACCTCGGGGGACCAATCAGCCCCAGCATTTT. The V call is TRBV6-2 or TRBV6-3, the J call TRBJ1-5, with TRBD1 as a possible D gene (5 bases). This CDR3 spans 15 amino acids. Germline loops: CDR1 MNHEY, CDR2 SVGEGT. V lost 6 bases to trimming and J lost 3 bases, with 15 bases between them.

J is TRBJ2-7 and V is TRBV27, with 8 positions matching TRBD2. V dropped 6 bases and J dropped 0; count of bases not matched to a gene: 7. CDR1 is MNHEY, CDR2 SMNVEV, per germline (reference sequence). The CDR3 sequence is 15 residues long. CDR3 DNA: TGTGCCAGCAGCCTAGGACTAGCAGGCTCCTACGAGCAGTACTTC. This codes for CASSLGLAGSYEQYF.

This chain uses TRBV11-2 with TRBJ1-4; no reliable D call. Germline V gene lookup returns CDR1 SGHAT and CDR2 FQNNGV. Trimming left V 2 bases short and J 4 bases short, with 2 bases between. The CDR3 consists of 12 residues. This chain's CDR3 is CASSLLNEKLFF. The CDR3 DNA reads as TGTGCCAGCAGCTTACTTAATGAAAAACTGTTTTTT.

This chain uses TRBV5-6 with TRBJ2-1; 7 bases fit TRBD2. Germline CDR1 is SGHDT and CDR2 is YYEEEE. This CDR3 spans 15 amino acids. Losses at the gene ends were 0 bases for V and 5 bases for J; bases not matched to a gene: 5. In DNA, the CDR3 is TGTGCCAGCAGCTTGGGGCTAGCGGATAACAATGAGCAGTTCTTC. Translation gives CASSLGLADNNEQFF.

This chain links TRBV29-1 with TRBJ1-1, with D tentatively TRBD1 (6 bases). This CDR3 region has 16 residues. V lost 7 bases and J 5 bases, leaving 26 bases between the germline ends. The germline gives CDR1 SQVTM, CDR2 ANQGSEA. The CDR3 spells CSARYQTGAGRTEAFF. The CDR3 nucleotides are TGCAGCGCAAGGTACCAGACAGGAGCGGGGAGGACTGAAGCTTTCTTT.

This clone showed up just once. The rearrangement joins TRBV25-1 to TRBJ2-3; 7 nucleotides align to TRBD1. The CDR3 consists of 15 residues. V lost 6 bases to trimming and J lost 0 bases; unmatched junction nucleotides: 6. Germline CDR1 is MGHDK and CDR2 is SYGVNS. In DNA, the CDR3 is TGTGCCAGCAGCCTAGGGGGCGCGAGCACAGATACGCAGTATTTT. It is translated as CASSLGGASTDTQYF.

The chain's CDR3 is CASSHGGLTDTQYF. The CDR3 DNA reads TGTGCCAGCAGCCACGGCGGCCTCACAGATACGCAGTATTTT. The chain combines TRBV7-3 with TRBJ2-3; no definite D call. The germline gives CDR1 SGHTA, CDR2 FQGTGA. This CDR3 spans 14 amino acids. Trimming left V 5 bases short and J 2 bases short, with 11 bases between.

J is TRBJ1-2 and V is TRBV6-6, with 10 bases that match TRBD1. The J segment lost 8 bases and the V segment lost 4 bases, leaving 4 bases of the junction unmatched. The germline gives CDR1 MNHNY, CDR2 SVGAGI (reference sequence). The length of the CDR3 is 13 residues. CDR3: CASSFGQGDGYTF. CDR3 nucleotides: TGTGCCAGCAGTTTTGGACAGGGGGACGGCTACACCTTC.